This TCR beta chain was captured by sequencing in a study of beta chain features in type 1 diabetes. The study's findings and limits: Cells expressing TCR highly could be over-represented by cDNA sequencing.

CD45RO/CCR7/CD25/CD127/CD95/CD27 separated CD4+ naive, central memory, regulatory and stem cell-like memory cells by sorting. cDNA synthesis used the whole RNA isolate, giving expressed TCRB sequences. Method: immunoSEQ multiplex PCR; TCRdb's copy keeps in-frame clones and lacks some. The sample includes 150,000 to 160,000 clones, 11% of them seen just once. In germline, CDR1 is SNHLY, CDR2 FYNNEI. The V end lost 6 bases, the J end lost 2 bases, and 10 bases lay between the germline ends. The CDR3 has 13 amino acids. Notes on this clone: Its target is unknown.

The rearrangement uses TRBV2 and TRBJ1-2; TRBD1 might be the D (6 bases). The material sequenced was central memory CD4+ T cells from blood. This clonotype was sampled from a man younger than 30 in good health. The CDR3 region has the DNA TGTGCCAGCAGCACAGGGAGGAACTATGGCTACACCTTC. Its translation: CASSTGRNYGYTF.